The next 5 T cell receptor beta chains were all read from a single sample in a study of T cells in women clearing cervical HPV infection. Clones were sequenced by immunoSEQ multiplex PCR, and TCRdb holds only the in-frame ones, with some missing. Its listing shows 28,000 or so clones. The sample taken for sequencing was blood buffy coat. The receptors were sampled from a woman aged 18-69 years with a cervical HPV16 infection that either progressed to CIN3+ or cleared (not recorded which).

In regard to this clone: Read coverage stops 3 residues before the CDR3 terminus; the germline J gene supplies the remainder. V usage is TRBV2 and J usage is TRBJ1-2; TRBD1 is a possible D gene (6 bases). This CDR3 is 14 amino acids long. The V and J ends lost 9 bases and 3 bases respectively, with 17 bases between them. Germline V gene lookup returns CDR1 SNHLY and CDR2 FYNNEI. Incomplete CDR3 DNA: TGTGCCAGTCGGCAAGGACAGATTTACTATGGC. It codes for CASRQGQIYYG. The whole CDR3 sequence reads CASRQGQIYYGYTF.

Note on this clone: The CDR3 extends 3 residues past the end of the read, so its final part is completed from the germline J gene. This chain links TRBV14 with TRBJ1-2; D gene ambiguous. Germline CDR1 reads SGHDN; CDR2 reads FVKESK. The length of the CDR3 is 15 residues. V lost 1 base, J lost 2 bases, and 11 bases lay in between. The DNA read from the CDR3 is TGTGCCAGCAGCCAAGGAATGGCCCACAACTATGGC. It translates to CASSQGMAHNYG. The entire CDR3 reads CASSQGMAHNYGYTF.

Comments on this clone: The read gets to within 3 residues of the CDR3 end, and the germline J gene fills in the rest. The rearrangement uses TRBV7-9 and TRBJ1-5, with a tentative D call TRBD1 (5 bases). Germline lookup yields CDR1 SEHNR and CDR2 FQNEAQ (reference sequence). The CDR3 spans 13 residues. Trimming shortened V by 10 bases and J by 0 bases, and 10 bases separated the two germline ends. Partial CDR3 DNA: TGTGCCACGGGGGTAAATAGCAATCAGCCC. This translates into CATGVNSNQP. The whole CDR3 region reads CATGVNSNQPQHF.

A word on this clone: The sequence runs out 3 residues before the end of the CDR3; the remainder is reconstructed from the germline J gene. The chain joins TRBV29-1 to TRBJ2-3; 14 bases fit TRBD2. Trimming took 6 bases from V and 0 from J; bases not matched to a gene: 8. The germline V gene has CDR1 SQVTM and CDR2 ANQGSEA. This CDR3 contains 17 residues. CDR3 amino acids: CSVLGLAGASSTDTQYF. The sequenced part of the CDR3 DNA is TGCAGCGTCCTGGGACTAGCGGGGGCCTCTAGCACAGATACG.

As concerns this clone: The read is 3 residues too short to cover the CDR3 end, so that end is filled in from the germline J gene. This chain links TRBV5-6 with TRBJ2-2, with D unclear. The CDR3 contains 14 residues. Germline V gene data show CDR1 as SGHDT and CDR2 as YYEEEE. The CDR3: CASSSFSTNEKLFF. The sequenced CDR3 bases are TGTGCCAGCAGCTCCTTCTCAACTAATGAAAAG.